This T cell receptor beta chain was identified in a study of blood T cell repertoires in COVID-19. This CDR3 is built from 10 residues. Germline V gene data show CDR1 as SGDLS and CDR2 as YYNGEE. V was clipped by 7 bases and J by 8 bases, with 9 bases between them. A few counts support this clone. TCRdb's copy holds only in-frame clones and misses some; the assay was immunoSEQ multiplex PCR. The sample shows around 200,000 clones, 75% to 90% of them seen only once. For recovered donors of Cohort 3, there were two negative PCRs, clearance, or symptom resolution. The sequencing input was PBMCs or T cells enriched from blood (not recorded which). The V call is TRBV9, the J call TRBJ1-2; D is unresolved. The sequence came from a man between 40 and 49 years old who had recovered from COVID-19. CDR3 sequence (DNA): TGTGCCAGCGTGGTGGGCGGCTACACCTTC. It specifies CASVVGGYTF.